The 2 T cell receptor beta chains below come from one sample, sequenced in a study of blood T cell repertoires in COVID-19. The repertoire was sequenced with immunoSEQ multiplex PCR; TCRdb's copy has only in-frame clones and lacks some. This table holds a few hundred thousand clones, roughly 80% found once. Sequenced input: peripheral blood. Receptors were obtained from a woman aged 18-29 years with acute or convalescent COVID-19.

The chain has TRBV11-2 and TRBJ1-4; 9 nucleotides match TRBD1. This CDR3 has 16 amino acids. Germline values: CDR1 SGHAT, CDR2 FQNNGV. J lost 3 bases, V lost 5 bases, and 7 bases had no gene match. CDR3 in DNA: TGTGCCAGCAGCAACAGGGGGCACTGGGCTAATGAAAAACTGTTTTTT. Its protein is CASSNRGHWANEKLFF.

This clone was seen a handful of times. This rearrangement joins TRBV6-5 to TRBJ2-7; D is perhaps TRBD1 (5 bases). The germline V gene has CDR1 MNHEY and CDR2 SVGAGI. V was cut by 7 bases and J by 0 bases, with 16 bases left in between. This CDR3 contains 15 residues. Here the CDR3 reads CASMLDISSSYEQYF. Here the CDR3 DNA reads TGTGCCAGCATGTTGGACATATCGAGCTCCTACGAGCAGTACTTC.